These 14 T cell receptor beta chains originate from one sample sequenced in a study of blood T cell repertoires in COVID-19. Assay used: immunoSEQ multiplex PCR; TCRdb lists only in-frame clones, some missing. The sample yields 150,000 to 200,000 clones, roughly 89% seen once. Sequenced: peripheral blood. These receptors originate from a man aged 40-49 years with acute or convalescent COVID-19.

This clone was seen just once. The V gene is TRBV27, the J gene TRBJ2-5; possible D gene TRBD2, 6 bases. Germline assignment: CDR1 MNHEY and CDR2 SMNVEV (reference sequence). The V end lost 1 base, the J end lost 2 bases, and 11 bases lay between the germline ends. The CDR3 has 15 residues. The CDR3: CASSLFAGSQETQYF. The CDR3 DNA reads as TGTGCCAGCAGTTTATTTGCGGGGAGTCAAGAGACCCAGTACTTC.

The V and J genes are TRBV5-4 and TRBJ2-5, with TRBD1 matching over 8 bases. Germline V CDR1 and CDR2: SGHNT, YYREEE (reference sequence). V lost 9 bases and J lost 2; bases outside the gene matches: 6. The length of the CDR3 is 13 residues. The DNA for the CDR3 is TGTGCCATCTTTAGACAGGGGCAAGAGACCCAGTACTTC. Residues: CAIFRQGQETQYF.

In this sample, this clone turned up a few times. This chain joins TRBV14 and TRBJ1-6, with D hard to call. V was shortened by 1 base and J by 7 bases, with 8 bases between the two germline ends. In germline, CDR1 is SGHDN, CDR2 FVKESK. The CDR3 is 14 amino acids. The CDR3 reads CASSQGGYNSPLHF. Written as DNA, the CDR3 is TGTGCCAGCAGCCAAGGAGGATACAATTCACCCCTCCACTTT. Full variable domain (remainder filled in from reference TRBV14 and TRBJ1-6): EAGVTQFPSHSVIEKGQTVTLRCDPISGHDNLYWYRRVMGKEIKFLLHFVKESKQDESGMPNNRFLAERTGGTYSTLKVQPAELEDSGVYFCASSQGGYNSPLHFGNGTRLTVT.

The rearrangement uses TRBV30 and TRBJ2-1; 11 positions match TRBD2. Trimming removed 3 bases from V and 4 bases from J; junction bases left unmatched: 8. The CDR3 runs 16 residues. The germline CDR1 and CDR2 sequences are GTSNPN and SVGIG (reference sequence). CDR3 amino acids: CAWSHTLAGGYNEQFF. CDR3 DNA: TGTGCCTGGAGCCATACCCTAGCGGGGGGATACAATGAGCAGTTCTTC.

The chain recombines TRBV18 with TRBJ2-7; weak D call: TRBD1 (6 bases). Per the germline V gene, CDR1 is KGHSH and CDR2 is LQKENI. This CDR3 region has 18 residues. The ends were cut back, 3 bases at V and 1 base at J, with 22 bases in the middle. This CDR3 reads CASSPSMPRQAKSYEQYF. CDR3 DNA sequence: TGTGCCAGCTCACCCTCCATGCCAAGACAGGCGAAGTCCTACGAGCAGTACTTC.

This clone was detected once. The chain employs TRBV4-1 and TRBJ1-6; TRBD1 matches 8 bases. Germline-derived CDR1 and CDR2 are MGHRA and YSYEKL. The CDR3 runs 16 residues. The J segment lost 8 bases and the V segment lost 3 bases, leaving 9 bases of the junction unmatched. This CDR3 reads CASSQDRDTNDSPLHF. Here the CDR3 DNA reads TGCGCCAGCAGCCAGGACAGGGACACTAACGATTCACCCCTCCACTTT.

A single count supports this clone. This rearrangement joins TRBV7-9 to TRBJ2-3, with 8 bases fitting TRBD2. CDR1 and CDR2 from the germline V gene are SEHNR and FQNEAQ (reference sequence). The CDR3 consists of 14 residues. V shed 8 bases, J shed 8 bases, and the junction held 12 bases outside the gene matches. CDR3 coding DNA: TGTGCCAGCGGTGGTAGCGGGGTCGCGGTTACGCAGTATTTT. It codes for CASGGSGVAVTQYF.

The rearrangement links TRBV5-4 to TRBJ2-1, with a weak D call TRBD2 (5 bases). The CDR3 covers 15 residues. Germline CDR1 and CDR2: SGHNT and YYREEE (reference sequence). Trimming pared 3 bases from V and 1 base from J, leaving 11 bases between. The CDR3 reads CASSYRGGSYNEQFF. The CDR3 nucleotides read TGTGCCAGCAGCTATCGGGGTGGGTCCTACAATGAGCAGTTCTTC.

This chain connects TRBV24-1 to TRBJ2-3, with TRBD2 matching 7 bases. Germline V gene lookup returns CDR1 KGHDR and CDR2 SFDVKD. Trimming took 4 bases from V and 0 from J; bases not matched to a gene: 0. This CDR3 contains 14 residues. CDR3: CATSDGGSTDTQYF. Written as DNA, the CDR3 is TGTGCCACCAGTGACGGGGGGAGCACAGATACGCAGTATTTT.

The chain carries TRBV4-3 and TRBJ2-4, with D perhaps matching TRBD1 (6 bases). Germline lookup yields CDR1 LGHNA and CDR2 YSLEER. Trimming left V 0 bases short and J 6 bases short, with 6 bases between. CDR3 length: 13 amino acids. CDR3: CASSQEGGNIQYF. CDR3 nucleotide sequence: TGCGCCAGCAGCCAAGAAGGGGGAAACATTCAGTACTTC.

In regard to this clone: One end of the junction does not line up with germline, which may come from a read error. This chain links TRBV6-2 or TRBV6-3 with TRBJ2-3, with a tentative D call TRBD2 (6 bases). This CDR3 has 13 amino acids. The V gene's germline CDR1 is MNHEY and CDR2 SVGEGT. The CDR3 DNA sequence: TGTGCCAGCAGTTACACTAGCAGAGATACGCAGTATTTT. Encoded protein: CASSYTSRDTQYF.

This clone was picked up one time. V usage is TRBV28 and J usage is TRBJ1-5; tentative D call: TRBD1 (6 bases). This CDR3 is 13 amino acids long. V was pared by 6 bases and J by 10 bases, with 16 bases between. Germline-derived CDR1 and CDR2 are MDHEN and SYDVKM. The CDR3 DNA reads as TGTGCCAGCAGCCCGACAGGAATCAGCCCCCAGCATTTT. Protein: CASSPTGISPQHF. The entire variable domain, with the rest obtained from reference TRBV28 and TRBJ1-5, is as follows: DVKVTQSSRYLVKRTGEKVFLECVQDMDHENMFWYRQDPGLGLRLIYFSYDVKMKEKGDIPEGYSVSREKKERFSLILESASTNQTSMYLCASSPTGISPQHFGDGTRLSIL.

The V and J genes are TRBV7-2 and TRBJ1-3; TRBD1 matches 9 bases. The CDR3 spans 15 residues. Germline values: CDR1 SGHTA, CDR2 FQGNSA. J was trimmed by 4 bases and V by 5 bases; bases with no gene match: 6. CDR3 in DNA: TGTGCCAGCAGCACGACAGGGGGTTCAGGAAACACCATATATTTT. This gives the protein CASSTTGGSGNTIYF. The variable domain in full, with the rest retrieved from reference TRBV7-2 and TRBJ1-3, is GAGVSQSPSNKVTEKGKDVELRCDPISGHTALYWYRQSLGQGLEFLIYFQGNSAPDKSGLPSDRFSAERTGGSVSTLTIQRTQQEDSAVYLCASSTTGGSGNTIYFGEGSWLTVV.

This chain connects TRBV10-3 to TRBJ1-2; 7 bases match TRBD1. The CDR3 runs 15 residues. The V segment lost 2 bases and the J segment 7 bases; nucleotides outside the gene matches: 10. Germline CDR1 and CDR2: ENHRY and SYGVKD. Written as DNA, the CDR3 is TGTGCCATCAGTGAGGACAGGGAGAGAGAGGCTGGCTACACCTTC. It is translated as CAISEDREREAGYTF.